The present TCR beta chain was sequenced within a study of cytotoxic CD8 clonotypes in ibrutinib-treated CLL. Findings and limits, study-wide: Public clonotypes occurred uncommonly; on treatment, they contracted or remained stable.

Trimming removed 2 bases at V and 4 bases at J, with 9 bases between. CDR3 length: 13 residues. Germline assignment: CDR1 MDHEN and CDR2 SYDVKM. From cryopreserved PBMCs came around 2 micrograms of genomic DNA used for TCR beta libraries. As regards this clone: Its antigen is undetermined.

This table comes from immunoSEQ multiplex PCR, and its TCRdb copy is limited to in-frame clones, with some not included. Among some 61,000 clones listed, about two thirds were seen once. The input for sequencing was PBMCs, taken after 12 months of ibrutinib treatment. This chain joins TRBV28 and TRBJ2-7; possibly TRBD2 for D (6 bases). This receptor was identified in a human donor with chronic lymphocytic leukemia. This CDR3 reads CASSLGGTYEQYF. In DNA form, the CDR3 reads TGTGCCAGCAGTTTAGGAGGGACTTACGAGCAGTACTTC. The full variable domain, completed using reference TRBV28 and TRBJ2-7, is DVKVTQSSRYLVKRTGEKVFLECVQDMDHENMFWYRQDPGLGLRLIYFSYDVKMKEKGDIPEGYSVSREKKERFSLILESASTNQTSMYLCASSLGGTYEQYFGPGTRLTVT.